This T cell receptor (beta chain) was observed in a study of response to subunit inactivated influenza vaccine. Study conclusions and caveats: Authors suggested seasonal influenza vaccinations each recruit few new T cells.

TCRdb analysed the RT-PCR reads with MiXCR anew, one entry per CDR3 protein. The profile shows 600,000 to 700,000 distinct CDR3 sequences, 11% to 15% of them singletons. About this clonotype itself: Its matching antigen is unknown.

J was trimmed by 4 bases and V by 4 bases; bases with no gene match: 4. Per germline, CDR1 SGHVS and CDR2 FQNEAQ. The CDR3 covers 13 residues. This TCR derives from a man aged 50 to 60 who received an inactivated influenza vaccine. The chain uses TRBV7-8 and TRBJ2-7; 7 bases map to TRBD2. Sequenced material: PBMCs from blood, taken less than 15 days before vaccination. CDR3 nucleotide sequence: TGTGCCAGCAGCTCTAGCGGCCTATACGAGCAGTACTTC. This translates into CASSSSGLYEQYF.